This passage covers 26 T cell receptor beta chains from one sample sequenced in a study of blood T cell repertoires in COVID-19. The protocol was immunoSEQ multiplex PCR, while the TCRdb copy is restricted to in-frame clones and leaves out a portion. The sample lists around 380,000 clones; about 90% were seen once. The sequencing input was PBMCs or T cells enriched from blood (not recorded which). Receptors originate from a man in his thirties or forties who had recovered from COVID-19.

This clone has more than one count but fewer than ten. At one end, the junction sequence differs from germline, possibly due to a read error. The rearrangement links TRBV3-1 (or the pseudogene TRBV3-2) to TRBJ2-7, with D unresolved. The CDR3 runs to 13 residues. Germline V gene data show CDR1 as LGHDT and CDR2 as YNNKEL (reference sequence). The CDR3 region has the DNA TGTGCCAGCAGCCAAGAGGTGGCAGGCGAGCAATACTTC. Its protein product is CASSQEVAGEQYF.

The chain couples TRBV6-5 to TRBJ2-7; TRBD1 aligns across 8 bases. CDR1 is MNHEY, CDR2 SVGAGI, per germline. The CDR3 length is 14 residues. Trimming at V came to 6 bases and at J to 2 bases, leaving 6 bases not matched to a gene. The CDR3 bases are TGTGCCAGCAGCCTCCGGGACAGGCCCTACGAGCAGTACTTC. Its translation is CASSLRDRPYEQYF.

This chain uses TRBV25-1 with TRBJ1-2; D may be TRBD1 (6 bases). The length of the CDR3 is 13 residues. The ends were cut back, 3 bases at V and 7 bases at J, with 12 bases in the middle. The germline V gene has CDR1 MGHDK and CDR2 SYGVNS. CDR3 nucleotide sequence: TGTGCCAGCAGTGAGGGGGGGGGCCTTGGCTACACCTTC. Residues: CASSEGGGLGYTF.

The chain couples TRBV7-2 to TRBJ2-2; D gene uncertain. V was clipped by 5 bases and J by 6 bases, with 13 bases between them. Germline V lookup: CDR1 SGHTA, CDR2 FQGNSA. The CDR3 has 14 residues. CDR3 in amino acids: CASSTKVRSGELFF. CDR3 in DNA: TGTGCCAGCAGCACGAAAGTCAGGTCCGGGGAGCTGTTTTTT. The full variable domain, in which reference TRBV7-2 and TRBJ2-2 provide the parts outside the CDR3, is GAGVSQSPSNKVTEKGKDVELRCDPISGHTALYWYRQSLGQGLEFLIYFQGNSAPDKSGLPSDRFSAERTGGSVSTLTIQRTQQEDSAVYLCASSTKVRSGELFFGEGSRLTVL.

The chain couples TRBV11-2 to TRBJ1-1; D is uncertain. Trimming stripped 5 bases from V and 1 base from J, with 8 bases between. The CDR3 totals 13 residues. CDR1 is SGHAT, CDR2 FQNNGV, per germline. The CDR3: CASSQGRNTEAFF. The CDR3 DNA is TGTGCCAGCAGCCAAGGGAGGAACACTGAAGCTTTCTTT.

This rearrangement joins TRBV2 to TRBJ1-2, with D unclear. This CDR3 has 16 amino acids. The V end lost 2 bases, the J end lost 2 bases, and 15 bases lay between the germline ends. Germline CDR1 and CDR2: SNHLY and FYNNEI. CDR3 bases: TGTGCCAGCAGTGAAAGAACGGGGAGAGCGAACTATGGCTACACCTTC. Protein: CASSERTGRANYGYTF.

The DNA for the CDR3 is TGTGCCAGCTCACCAGACATCGCCGGGGGAGGGGAAAAACTGTTTTTT. This gives the protein CASSPDIAGGGEKLFF. This rearrangement joins TRBV18 to TRBJ1-4; tentative D call: TRBD1 (5 bases). Germline V lookup: CDR1 KGHSH, CDR2 LQKENI. Trimming left V 2 bases short and J 8 bases short, with 18 bases between. This CDR3 comprises 16 residues. The variable domain in full, completed from reference TRBV18 and TRBJ1-4, reads NAGVMQNPRHLVRRRGQEARLRCSPMKGHSHVYWYRQLPEEGLKFMVYLQKENIIDESGMPKERFSAEFPKEGPSILRIQQVVRGDSAAYFCASSPDIAGGGEKLFFGSGTQLSVL.

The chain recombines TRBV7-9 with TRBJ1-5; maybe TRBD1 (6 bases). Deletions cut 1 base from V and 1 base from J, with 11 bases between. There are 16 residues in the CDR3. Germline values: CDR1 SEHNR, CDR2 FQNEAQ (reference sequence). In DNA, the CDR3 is TGTGCCAGCAGCTTAGGGAGACAGGAGAGCAATCAGCCCCAGCATTTT. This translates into CASSLGRQESNQPQHF.

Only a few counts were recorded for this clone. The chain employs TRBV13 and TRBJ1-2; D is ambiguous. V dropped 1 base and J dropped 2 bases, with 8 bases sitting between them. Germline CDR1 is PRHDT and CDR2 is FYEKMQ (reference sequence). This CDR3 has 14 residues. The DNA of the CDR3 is TGTGCCAGCAGCTTAGATCCCGTCAACTATGGCTACACCTTC. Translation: CASSLDPVNYGYTF.

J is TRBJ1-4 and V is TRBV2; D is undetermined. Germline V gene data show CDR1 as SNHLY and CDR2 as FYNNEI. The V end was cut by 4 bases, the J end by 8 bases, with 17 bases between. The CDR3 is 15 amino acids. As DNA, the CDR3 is TGTGCCAGCAGTGCCTCCTACCGATCGGGGGAAAAACTGTTTTTT. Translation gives CASSASYRSGEKLFF. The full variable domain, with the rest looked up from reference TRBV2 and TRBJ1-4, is EPEVTQTPSHQVTQMGQEVILRCVPISNHLYFYWYRQILGQKVEFLVSFYNNEISEKSEIFDDQFSVERPDGSNFTLKIRSTKLEDSAMYFCASSASYRSGEKLFFGSGTQLSVL.

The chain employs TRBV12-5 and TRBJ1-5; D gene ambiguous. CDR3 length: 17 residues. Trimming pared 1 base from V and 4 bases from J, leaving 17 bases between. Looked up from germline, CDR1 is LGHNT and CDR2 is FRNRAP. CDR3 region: CASGLGYDTPLNQPQHF. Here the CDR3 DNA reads TGTGCTAGTGGTTTGGGGTATGACACGCCGCTGAATCAGCCCCAGCATTTT.

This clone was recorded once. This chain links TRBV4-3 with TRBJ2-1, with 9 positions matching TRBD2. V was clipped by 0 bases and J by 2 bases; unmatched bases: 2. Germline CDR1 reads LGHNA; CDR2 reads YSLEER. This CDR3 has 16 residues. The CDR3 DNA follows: TGCGCCAGCAGCCAAGACGGCGGGGGGGCCTACAATGAGCAGTTCTTC. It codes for CASSQDGGGAYNEQFF.

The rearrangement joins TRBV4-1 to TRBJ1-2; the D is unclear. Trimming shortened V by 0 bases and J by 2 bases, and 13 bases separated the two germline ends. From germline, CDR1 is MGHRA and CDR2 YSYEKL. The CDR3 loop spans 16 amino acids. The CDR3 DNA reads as TGCGCCAGCAGCCAAGAGTATTTAACTTCCAACTATGGCTACACCTTC. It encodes CASSQEYLTSNYGYTF.

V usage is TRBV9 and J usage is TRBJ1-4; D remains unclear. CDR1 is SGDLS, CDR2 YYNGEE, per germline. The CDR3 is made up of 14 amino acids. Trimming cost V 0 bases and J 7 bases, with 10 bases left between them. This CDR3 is CASSVGGSTEKLFF. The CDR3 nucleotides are TGTGCCAGCAGCGTAGGTGGGAGTACTGAAAAACTGTTTTTT. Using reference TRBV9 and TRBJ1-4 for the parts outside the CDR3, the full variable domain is DSGVTQTPKHLITATGQRVTLRCSPRSGDLSVYWYQQSLDQGLQFLIQYYNGEERAKGNILERFSAQQFPDLHSELNLSSLELGDSALYFCASSVGGSTEKLFFGSGTQLSVL.

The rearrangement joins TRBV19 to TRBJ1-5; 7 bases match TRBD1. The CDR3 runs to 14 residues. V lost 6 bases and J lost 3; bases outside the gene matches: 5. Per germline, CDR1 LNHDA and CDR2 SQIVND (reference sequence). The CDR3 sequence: CASRPTGVNQPQHF. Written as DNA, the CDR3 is TGTGCCAGTAGACCTACAGGGGTCAATCAGCCCCAGCATTTT.

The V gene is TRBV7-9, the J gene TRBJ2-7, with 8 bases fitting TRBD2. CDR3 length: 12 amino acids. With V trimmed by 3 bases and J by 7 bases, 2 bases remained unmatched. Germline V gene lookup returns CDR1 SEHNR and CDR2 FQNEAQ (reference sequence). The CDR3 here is CASSLASGEQYF. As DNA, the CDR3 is TGTGCCAGCAGCTTGGCTAGCGGGGAGCAGTACTTC.

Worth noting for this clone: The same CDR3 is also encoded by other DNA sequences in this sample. This CDR3 reads CASSQSGYGYTF. CDR3 nucleotides: TGTGCCAGCAGTCAATCCGGGTACGGCTACACCTTC. V gene TRBV14 combines with J gene TRBJ1-2; D not resolved. The germline gives CDR1 SGHDN, CDR2 FVKESK. The CDR3 has 12 residues. V lost 6 bases, J lost 8 bases, and 13 bases lay in between.

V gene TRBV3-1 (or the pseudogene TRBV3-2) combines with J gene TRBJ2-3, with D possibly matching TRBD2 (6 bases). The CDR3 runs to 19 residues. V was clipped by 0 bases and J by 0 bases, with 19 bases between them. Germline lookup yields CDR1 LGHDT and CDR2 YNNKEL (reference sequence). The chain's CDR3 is CASSQDLVGSGASTDTQYF. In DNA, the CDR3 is TGTGCCAGCAGCCAAGATCTTGTCGGTAGCGGTGCTAGCACAGATACGCAGTATTTT.

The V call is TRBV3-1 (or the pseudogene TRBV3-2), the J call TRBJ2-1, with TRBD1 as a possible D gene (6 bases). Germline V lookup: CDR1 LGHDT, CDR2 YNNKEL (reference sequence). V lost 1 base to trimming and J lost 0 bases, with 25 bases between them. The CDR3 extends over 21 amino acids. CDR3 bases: TGTGCCAGCAGCCAAGCCCACCCTGGGGGCACAGTTTATCGCTCCTACAATGAGCAGTTCTTC. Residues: CASSQAHPGGTVYRSYNEQFF.

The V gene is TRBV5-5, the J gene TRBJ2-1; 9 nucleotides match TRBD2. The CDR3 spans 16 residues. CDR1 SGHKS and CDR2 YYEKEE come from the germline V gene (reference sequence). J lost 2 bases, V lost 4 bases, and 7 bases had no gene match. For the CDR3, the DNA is TGTGCCAGCAGCCGTCAAGCGGGGGGTACCTACAATGAGCAGTTCTTC. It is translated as CASSRQAGGTYNEQFF. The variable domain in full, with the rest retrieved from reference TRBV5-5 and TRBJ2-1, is DAGVTQSPTHLIKTRGQQVTLRCSPISGHKSVSWYQQVLGQGPQFIFQYYEKEERGRGNFPDRFSARQFPNYSSELNVNALLLGDSALYLCASSRQAGGTYNEQFFGPGTRLTVL.

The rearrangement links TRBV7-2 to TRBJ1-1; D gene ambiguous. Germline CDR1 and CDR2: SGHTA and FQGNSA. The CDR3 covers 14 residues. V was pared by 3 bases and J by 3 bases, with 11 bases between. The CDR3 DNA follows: TGTGCCAGCAGCTTTGCTGGCTTGCACACTGAAGCTTTCTTT. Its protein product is CASSFAGLHTEAFF.

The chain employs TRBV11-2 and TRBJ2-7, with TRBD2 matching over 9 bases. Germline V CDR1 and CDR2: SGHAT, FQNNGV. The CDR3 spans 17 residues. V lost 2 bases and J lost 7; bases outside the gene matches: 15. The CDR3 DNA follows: TGTGCCAGCAGCTTACATGTGGCGGGGGGGCCGTTCCCGGAGCAGTACTTC. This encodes CASSLHVAGGPFPEQYF.

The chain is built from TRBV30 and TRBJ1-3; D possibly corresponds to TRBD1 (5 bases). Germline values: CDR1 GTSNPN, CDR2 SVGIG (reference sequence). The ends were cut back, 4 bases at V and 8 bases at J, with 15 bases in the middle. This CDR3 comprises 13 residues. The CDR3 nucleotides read TGTGCCTGGAACAGGCGAGAGTCGGACACCATATATTTT. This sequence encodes CAWNRRESDTIYF.

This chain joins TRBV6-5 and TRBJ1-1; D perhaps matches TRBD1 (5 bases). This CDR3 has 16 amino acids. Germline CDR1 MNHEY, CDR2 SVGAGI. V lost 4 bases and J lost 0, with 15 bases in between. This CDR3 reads CASSLTDPAVNTEAFF. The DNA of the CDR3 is TGTGCCAGCAGTTTGACAGACCCGGCGGTGAACACTGAAGCTTTCTTT.

The CDR3 coding sequence is TGCAGCGTTTCCGACAGGGAAGAGGTCTATGGCTACACCTTC. Amino acid sequence: CSVSDREEVYGYTF. V and J are TRBV29-1 and TRBJ1-2, with 7 bases matching TRBD1. The CDR3 contains 14 residues. V trimming: 5 bases; J trimming: 4 bases; junction bases outside the gene matches: 10. Germline CDR1 and CDR2: SQVTM and ANQGSEA.

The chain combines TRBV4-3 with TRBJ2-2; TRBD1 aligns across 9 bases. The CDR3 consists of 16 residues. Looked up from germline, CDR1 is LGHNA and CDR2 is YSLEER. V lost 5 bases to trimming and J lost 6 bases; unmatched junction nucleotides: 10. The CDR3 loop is CASSEGTGITAGELFF. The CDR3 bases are TGCGCCAGCAGCGAAGGGACAGGGATTACGGCCGGGGAGCTGTTTTTT.